A selection of T cell receptor beta chains follows, all from one sample in a study of technical replicates of blood from a few donors. The repertoire was sequenced with immunoSEQ multiplex PCR; TCRdb's copy has only in-frame clones and lacks some. This sample carries 65,000 to 85,000 clones, roughly 93% of them seen once, and the ten largest clones take about 0.37%. Sequencing used T cells isolated from PBMCs. The receptors derive from a human donor in good health. Each CDR3 is given with its conserved first and last residue. A D gene is named only where the DNA matches it firmly. The size of a clone is reported for some rows only, either as once, few or many, or as a class for expanded clones.

>TRBJ1-1|-|TRBV6-1|-|15
CASSESTARNTEAFF
TGTGCCAGCAGTGAATCGACAGCCAGGAACACTGAAGCTTTCTTT
>TRBJ2-3|-|TRBV10-1|-|13
CASSERGIDTQYF
TGCGCCAGCAGTGAGCGGGGGATAGATACGCAGTATTTT
>TRBJ1-4|-|TRBV5-1|-|15
CASTPSGGTNEKLFF
TGCGCCAGCACCCCGTCGGGGGGTACTAATGAAAAACTGTTTTTT
>TRBJ1-1|once|TRBV5-4|-|13
CASSLGTEFEAFF
TGTGCCAGCAGCTTGGGGACAGAATTTGAAGCTTTCTTT
>TRBJ1-1|-|TRBV6-5|-|15
CASSYSGSLSTEAFF
TGTGCCAGCAGTTACTCGGGGAGTCTAAGCACTGAAGCTTTCTTT
>TRBJ1-4|-|TRBV6-6|-|15
CASRNSGSPNEKLFF
TGTGCCAGCAGAAATTCGGGAAGTCCTAATGAAAAACTGTTTTTT
>TRBJ2-7|-|TRBV27|TRBD2|15
CASSLSSGRVYEQYF
TGTGCCAGCAGTTTATCAAGCGGGAGAGTCTACGAGCAGTACTTC
>TRBJ2-5|-|TRBV4-2|TRBD1|16
CASSQQTGTGQETQYF
TGTGCCAGCAGCCAACAAACCGGGACAGGGCAAGAGACCCAGTACTTC
>TRBJ2-7|-|TRBV2|TRBD2|13
CASTQRGTYEQYF
TGTGCCAGCACGCAGCGGGGAACCTACGAGCAGTACTTC
>TRBJ1-4|-|TRBV28|TRBD1|15
CASNLHRTGIEKLFF
TGTGCCAGCAACCTTCACAGGACAGGGATAGAAAAACTGTTTTTT
>TRBJ2-1|-|TRBV7-2|TRBD1|15
CASSSRTGPYNEQFF
TGTGCCAGCAGCTCGAGGACAGGGCCCTACAATGAGCAGTTCTTC
>TRBJ1-5|-|TRBV7-8|-|15
CASSHERASNQPQHF
TGTGCCAGCAGCCACGAGAGGGCCAGCAATCAGCCCCAGCATTTT
>TRBJ1-2|-|TRBV19|-|15
CASSPSGGGDYGYTF
TGTGCCAGTAGTCCCTCGGGGGGAGGCGACTATGGCTACACCTTC
>TRBJ2-7|-|TRBV12-2|-|12
CASRLRSYEQYF
TGTGCAAGTCGTCTTAGAAGCTACGAGCAGTACTTC
>TRBJ1-2|-|TRBV5-6|TRBD1|14
CASSLGDRGVGYTF
TGTGCCAGCAGCTTAGGAGACAGGGGTGTTGGCTACACCTTC
>TRBJ2-3|-|TRBV19|TRBD1|15
CASSRQTGSTDTQYF
TGTGCCAGTAGTAGACAGACAGGGAGCACAGATACGCAGTATTTT
>TRBJ2-7|-|TRBV5-1|TRBD1|14
CASSLARDRGEQYF
TGCGCCAGCAGCTTGGCCAGGGACAGGGGAGAGCAGTACTTC
>TRBJ2-4|-|TRBV4-2|TRBD2|18
CASSQDTSGSLAKNIQYF
TGTGCCAGCAGCCAAGATACTAGCGGGAGTTTGGCCAAAAACATTCAGTACTTC
>TRBJ1-4|few|TRBV10-3|-|16
CATRQGVQGTNEKLFF
TGTGCCACCAGGCAGGGAGTACAGGGAACTAATGAAAAACTGTTTTTT
>TRBJ1-1|-|TRBV30|-|15
CAWSVIGGPNTEAFF
TGTGCCTGGAGTGTAATAGGGGGACCGAACACTGAAGCTTTCTTT
>TRBJ2-3|-|TRBV29-1|TRBD2|12
CSDNREGDTQYF
TGCAGCGATAACCGGGAGGGAGATACGCAGTATTTT
>TRBJ2-1|-|TRBV4-2|TRBD2|15
CASSQGGGSYNEQFF
TGTGCCAGCAGCCAAGGGGGAGGGTCATACAATGAGCAGTTCTTC
>TRBJ2-5|-|TRBV28|TRBD1|15
CASRGSGTGQETQYF
TGTGCCAGCAGGGGTTCCGGGACAGGGCAGGAGACCCAGTACTTC
>TRBJ1-1|-|TRBV7-9|-|11
CASGRNTEAFF
TGTGCAAGCGGGAGGAACACTGAAGCTTTCTTT
>TRBJ2-2|once|TRBV30|TRBD2|13
CASSGRVTGELFF
TGTGCCAGTAGCGGGAGGGTTACCGGGGAGCTGTTTTTT
>TRBJ2-1|-|TRBV19|TRBD1|13
CASSPGTGVEQFF
TGTGCCAGTAGCCCAGGGACAGGAGTTGAGCAGTTCTTC
>TRBJ2-7|-|TRBV28|-|12
CASRFSGYEQYF
TGTGCCAGCCGTTTCAGCGGCTACGAGCAGTACTTC
>TRBJ2-2|-|TRBV6-5|-|15
CASSRGQPNTGELFF
TGTGCCAGCAGTCGGGGACAACCGAACACCGGGGAGCTGTTTTTT
>TRBJ1-1|-|TRBV29-1|TRBD1|13
CSVQTGEGSEAFF
TGCAGCGTCCAGACAGGGGAGGGTAGTGAAGCTTTCTTT
>TRBJ1-1|-|TRBV19|-|13
CASSSGTYTEAFF
TGTGCCAGTAGCTCCGGGACATACACTGAAGCTTTCTTT
>TRBJ2-5|-|TRBV27|TRBD1|12
CASQGARETQYF
TGTGCCAGCCAGGGGGCTCGGGAGACCCAGTACTTC
>TRBJ1-4|-|TRBV6-4|-|15
CASGKTSATNEKLFF
TGTGCCAGCGGAAAGACAAGTGCAACTAATGAAAAACTGTTTTTT
>TRBJ1-2|-|TRBV5-5|-|13
CASSLNAGSDYTF
TGTGCCAGCAGCTTGAATGCGGGGTCGGACTACACCTTC
>TRBJ2-5|once|TRBV9|-|16
CASSVLGTGSGETQYF
TGTGCCAGCAGCGTCCTGGGCACCGGTTCAGGAGAGACCCAGTACTTC
>TRBJ1-1|few|TRBV7-2|-|13
CASSLVGRTEAFF
TGTGCCAGCAGCTTAGTTGGGAGGACTGAAGCTTTCTTT
>TRBJ2-3|-|TRBV7-9|TRBD2|14
CASLKRELRDTQYF
TGTGCCAGCTTGAAGCGGGAGTTAAGAGATACGCAGTATTTT